Sequencing of this TCR beta chain was carried out in a study of brain T cells in children with intractable seizures. The CDR3 contains 15 residues. Germline loops: CDR1 GTSNPN, CDR2 SVGIG (reference sequence). The J segment lost 3 bases and the V segment lost 2 bases, leaving 6 bases of the junction unmatched. Clones were sequenced by immunoSEQ multiplex PCR, and TCRdb holds only the in-frame ones, with some missing. This sample has 300,000 to 400,000 clones, with over 90% found just once. The sample's time point: blood from clinic visit 5 months post-surgery; TSC patient then seizure free. This chain joins TRBV30 and TRBJ2-7; 11 positions agree with TRBD1. The source material was peripheral blood, sampled 4 to 6 months after surgery. This clonotype originated in a boy under three years old with tuberous sclerosis and intractable seizures. The CDR3 DNA reads TGTGCCTGGAGTCACCGGGACAGGGGGTTCTACGAGCAGTACTTC. The encoded protein is CAWSHRDRGFYEQYF.